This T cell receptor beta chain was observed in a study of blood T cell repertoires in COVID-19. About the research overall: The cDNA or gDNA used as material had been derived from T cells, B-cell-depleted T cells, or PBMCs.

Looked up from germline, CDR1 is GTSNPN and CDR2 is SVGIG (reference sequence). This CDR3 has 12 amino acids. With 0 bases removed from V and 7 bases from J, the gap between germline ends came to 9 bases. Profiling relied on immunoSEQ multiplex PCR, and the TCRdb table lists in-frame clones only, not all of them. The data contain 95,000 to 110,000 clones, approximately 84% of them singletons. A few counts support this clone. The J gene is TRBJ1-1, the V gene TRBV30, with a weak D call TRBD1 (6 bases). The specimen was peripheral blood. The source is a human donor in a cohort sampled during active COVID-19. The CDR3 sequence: CAWSVQGVEAFF. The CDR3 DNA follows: TGTGCCTGGAGTGTACAGGGAGTTGAAGCTTTCTTT. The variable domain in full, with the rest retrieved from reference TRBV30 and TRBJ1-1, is SQTIHQWPATLVQPVGSPLSLECTVEGTSNPNLYWYRQAAGRGLQLLFYSVGIGQISSEVPQNLSASRPQDRQFILSSKKLLLSDSGFYLCAWSVQGVEAFFGQGTRLTVV.